This paragraph reports one TCR beta chain. Germline V gene lookup returns CDR1 DFQATT and CDR2 SNEGSKA (reference sequence). J gave up 3 bases and V 3 bases, and 11 bases lay outside the gene matches. CDR3 length: 16 residues. This entry belongs to a study of blood T cell repertoires in COVID-19. Clones were read by immunoSEQ multiplex PCR, and TCRdb kept only the in-frame ones, dropping some. The sample holds 300,000 to 400,000 clones, around 90% seen once. This sequence joins TRBV20-1 and TRBJ2-3; 8 nucleotides match TRBD2. The material sequenced was peripheral blood. The source of this sequence is a woman aged 18-35 years who had recovered from COVID-19. CDR3 loop: CSASSSSTSGTDTQYF. The CDR3 DNA sequence: TGCAGTGCTAGTTCCTCATCCACTAGCGGAACAGATACGCAGTATTTT.